This T cell receptor (beta chain) was identified during a study of blood T cell repertoires in COVID-19. Background on the study: The analysed material was cDNA or gDNA that came from T cells, B-cell-depleted T cells, or PBMCs.

This clone was seen more than once but under ten times. Trimming removed 0 bases at V and 2 bases at J, with 12 bases between. The CDR3 extends over 16 amino acids. CDR1 and CDR2 from the germline V gene are KGHSH and LQKENI. Measured with immunoSEQ multiplex PCR; TCRdb has only the in-frame clones, and not every one. The sample yields about 440,000 clones, about 85% seen once. This study enrolled people aged roughly 18 to 100 from about two dozen US geographic areas. The sample comprised PBMCs or T cells enriched from blood (not recorded which). The chain joins TRBV18 to TRBJ2-3, with D possibly matching TRBD1 (6 bases). This TCR was recovered from a woman between 18 and 29 years old with acute COVID-19. The CDR3 loop is CASSPPRTDYTDTQYF. The CDR3 DNA is TGTGCCAGCTCACCACCGAGGACAGATTACACAGATACGCAGTATTTT.